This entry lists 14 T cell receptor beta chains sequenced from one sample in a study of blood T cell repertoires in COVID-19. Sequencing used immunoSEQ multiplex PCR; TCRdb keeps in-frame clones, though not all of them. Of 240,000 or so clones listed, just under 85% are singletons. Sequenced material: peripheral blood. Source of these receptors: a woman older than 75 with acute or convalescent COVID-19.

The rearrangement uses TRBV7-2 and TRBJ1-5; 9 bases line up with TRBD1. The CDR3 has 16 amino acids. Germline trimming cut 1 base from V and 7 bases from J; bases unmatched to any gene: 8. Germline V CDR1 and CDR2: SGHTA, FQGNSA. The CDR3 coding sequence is TGTGCCAGCAGCTTAGGGACAGGGGCATCGGGACAGCCCCAGCATTTT. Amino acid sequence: CASSLGTGASGQPQHF.

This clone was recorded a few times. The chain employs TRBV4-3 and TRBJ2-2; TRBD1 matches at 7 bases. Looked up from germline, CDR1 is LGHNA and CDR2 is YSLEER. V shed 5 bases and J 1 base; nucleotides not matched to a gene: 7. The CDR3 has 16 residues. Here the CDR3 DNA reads TGCGCCAGCAGCGCCTCCGGGACAGTGAACACCGGGGAGCTGTTTTTT. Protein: CASSASGTVNTGELFF.

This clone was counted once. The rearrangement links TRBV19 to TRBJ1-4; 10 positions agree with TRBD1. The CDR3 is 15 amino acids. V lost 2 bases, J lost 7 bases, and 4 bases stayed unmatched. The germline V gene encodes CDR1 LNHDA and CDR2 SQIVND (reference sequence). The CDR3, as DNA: TGTGCCAGTAGTATAATGGGACAGGGGACTGAAAAACTGTTTTTT. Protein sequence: CASSIMGQGTEKLFF.

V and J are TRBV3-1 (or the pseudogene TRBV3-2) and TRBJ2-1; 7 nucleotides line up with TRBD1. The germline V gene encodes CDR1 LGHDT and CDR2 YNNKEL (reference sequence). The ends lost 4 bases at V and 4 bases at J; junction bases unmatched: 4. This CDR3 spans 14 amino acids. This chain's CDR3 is CASSRPGQYNEQFF. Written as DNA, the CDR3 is TGTGCCAGCAGCCGGCCGGGACAGTACAATGAGCAGTTCTTC.

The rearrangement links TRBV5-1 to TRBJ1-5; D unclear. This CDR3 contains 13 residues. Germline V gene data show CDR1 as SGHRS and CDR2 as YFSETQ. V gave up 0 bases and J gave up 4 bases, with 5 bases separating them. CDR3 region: CASSLAGNQPQHF. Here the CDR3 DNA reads TGCGCCAGCAGCTTGGCGGGGAATCAGCCCCAGCATTTT.

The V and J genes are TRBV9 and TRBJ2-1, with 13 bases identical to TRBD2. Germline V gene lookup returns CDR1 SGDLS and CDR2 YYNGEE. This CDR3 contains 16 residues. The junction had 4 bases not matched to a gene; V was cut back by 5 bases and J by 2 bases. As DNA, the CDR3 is TGTGCCAGCAGTTACGGGACTAGCGGGACCTACAATGAGCAGTTCTTC. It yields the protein CASSYGTSGTYNEQFF.

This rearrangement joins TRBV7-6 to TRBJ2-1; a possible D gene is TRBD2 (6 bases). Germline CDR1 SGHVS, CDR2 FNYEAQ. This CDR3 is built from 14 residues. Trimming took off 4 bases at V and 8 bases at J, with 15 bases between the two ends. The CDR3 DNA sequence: TGTGCCAGCAGCTCACGCGGGGTAGGGTATGAGCAGTTCTTC. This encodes CASSSRGVGYEQFF.

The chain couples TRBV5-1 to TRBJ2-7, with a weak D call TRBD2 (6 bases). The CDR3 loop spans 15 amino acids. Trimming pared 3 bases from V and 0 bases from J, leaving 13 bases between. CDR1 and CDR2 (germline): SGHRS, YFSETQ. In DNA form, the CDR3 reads TGCGCCAGCAGCTCCGGGACTCTTATCTCCTACGAGCAGTACTTC. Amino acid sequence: CASSSGTLISYEQYF. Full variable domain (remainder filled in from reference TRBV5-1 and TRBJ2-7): KAGVTQTPRYLIKTRGQQVTLSCSPISGHRSVSWYQQTPGQGLQFLFEYFSETQRNKGNFPGRFSGRQFSNSRSEMNVSTLELGDSALYLCASSSGTLISYEQYFGPGTRLTVT.

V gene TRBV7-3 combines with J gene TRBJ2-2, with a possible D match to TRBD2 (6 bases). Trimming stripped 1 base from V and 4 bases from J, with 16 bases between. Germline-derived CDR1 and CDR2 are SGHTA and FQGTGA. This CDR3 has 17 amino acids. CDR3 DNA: TGTGCCAGCAGCTTAAATTCAGGAGGGGCCGGCACCGGGGAGCTGTTTTTT. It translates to CASSLNSGGAGTGELFF.

CDR3 amino acids: CASSPLPGNTIYF. In DNA form, the CDR3 reads TGTGCCAGCAGCCCGCTACCAGGGAACACCATATATTTT. This sequence joins TRBV7-2 and TRBJ1-3; weak D call: TRBD1 (5 bases). The V and J ends lost 5 bases and 7 bases respectively, with 12 bases between them. This CDR3 spans 13 amino acids. Germline values: CDR1 SGHTA, CDR2 FQGNSA.

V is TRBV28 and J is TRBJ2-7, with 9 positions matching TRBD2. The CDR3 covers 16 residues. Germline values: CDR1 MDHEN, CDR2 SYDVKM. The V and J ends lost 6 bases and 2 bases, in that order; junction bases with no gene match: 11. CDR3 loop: CASSEIWTSEPYEQYF. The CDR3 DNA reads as TGTGCCAGCAGCGAAATTTGGACTAGCGAACCCTACGAGCAGTACTTC.

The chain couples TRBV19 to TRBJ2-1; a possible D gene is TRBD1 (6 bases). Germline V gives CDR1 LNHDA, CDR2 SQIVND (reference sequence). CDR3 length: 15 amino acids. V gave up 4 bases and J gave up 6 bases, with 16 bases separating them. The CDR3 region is CASSTSRDMANEQFF. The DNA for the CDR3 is TGTGCCAGTAGTACGTCCCGGGACATGGCCAATGAGCAGTTCTTC.

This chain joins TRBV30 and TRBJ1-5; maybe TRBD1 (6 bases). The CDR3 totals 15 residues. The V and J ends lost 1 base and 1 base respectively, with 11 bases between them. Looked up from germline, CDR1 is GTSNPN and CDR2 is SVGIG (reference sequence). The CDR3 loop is CAWSDLRGSNQPQHF. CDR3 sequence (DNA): TGTGCCTGGAGTGATCTCAGGGGAAGCAATCAGCCCCAGCATTTT.

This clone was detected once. This CDR3 reads CASSPGTSGRPSYNEQFF. The DNA of the CDR3 is TGTGCCAGCAGCCCAGGGACTAGCGGGAGGCCCTCCTACAATGAGCAGTTCTTC. V gene TRBV4-2 combines with J gene TRBJ2-1; 15 bases are shared with TRBD2. This CDR3 spans 18 amino acids. The V and J ends lost 4 bases and 0 bases, in that order; junction bases with no gene match: 4. Looked up from germline, CDR1 is LGHNA and CDR2 is YNFKEQ.